The clone carrying this TCR beta chain was seen once. The data belong to a study of blood T cell repertoires in COVID-19. On the study more broadly: Donors in the United States, Italy and Spain gave samples during acute or convalescent COVID-19. PBMCs, B-cell-depleted T cells, or T cells provided the cDNA or gDNA that made up the material.

Trimming left V 1 base short and J 5 bases short, with 12 bases between. This CDR3 has 14 residues. CDR1 is SNHLY and CDR2 is FYNNEI in the germline V gene. Original processing methods: Estimated nucleated cell counts came from reference gene primer amplification. Generated by immunoSEQ multiplex PCR, the TCRdb table keeps only in-frame clones and is missing some. From that table come the V and J calls and clone size; the DNA was used to work out D and trimming. Of approximately 120,000 clones in the sample, 85% were seen once. The sample taken for sequencing was peripheral blood. The rearrangement uses TRBV2 and TRBJ2-7, with a tentative D call TRBD2 (7 bases). The TCR sequence derives from a human donor in a cohort sampled during active COVID-19. Here the CDR3 DNA reads TGTGCCAGCAGTGAAGGGGGGGGGCTGGACGAGCAGTACTTC. Its translation: CASSEGGGLDEQYF. The variable domain in full, with the rest retrieved from reference TRBV2 and TRBJ2-7, is EPEVTQTPSHQVTQMGQEVILRCVPISNHLYFYWYRQILGQKVEFLVSFYNNEISEKSEIFDDQFSVERPDGSNFTLKIRSTKLEDSAMYFCASSEGGGLDEQYFGPGTRLTVT.